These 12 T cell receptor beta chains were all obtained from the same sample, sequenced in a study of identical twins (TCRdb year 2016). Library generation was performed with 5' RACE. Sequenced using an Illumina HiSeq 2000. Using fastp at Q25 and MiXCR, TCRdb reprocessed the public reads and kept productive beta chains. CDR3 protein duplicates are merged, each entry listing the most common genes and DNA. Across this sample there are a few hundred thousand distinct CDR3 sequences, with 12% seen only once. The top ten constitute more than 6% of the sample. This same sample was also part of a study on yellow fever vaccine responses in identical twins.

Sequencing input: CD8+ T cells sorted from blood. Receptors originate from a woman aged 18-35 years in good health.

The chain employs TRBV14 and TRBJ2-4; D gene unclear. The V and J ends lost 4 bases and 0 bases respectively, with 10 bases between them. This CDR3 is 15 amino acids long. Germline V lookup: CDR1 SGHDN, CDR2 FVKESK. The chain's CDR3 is CASSLTGKAKNIQYF. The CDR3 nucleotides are TGTGCCAGCAGCCTCACCGGAAAAGCCAAAAACATTCAGTACTTC. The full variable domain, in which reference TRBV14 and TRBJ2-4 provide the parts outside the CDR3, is EAGVTQFPSHSVIEKGQTVTLRCDPISGHDNLYWYRRVMGKEIKFLLHFVKESKQDESGMPNNRFLAERTGGTYSTLKVQPAELEDSGVYFCASSLTGKAKNIQYFGAGTRLSVL.

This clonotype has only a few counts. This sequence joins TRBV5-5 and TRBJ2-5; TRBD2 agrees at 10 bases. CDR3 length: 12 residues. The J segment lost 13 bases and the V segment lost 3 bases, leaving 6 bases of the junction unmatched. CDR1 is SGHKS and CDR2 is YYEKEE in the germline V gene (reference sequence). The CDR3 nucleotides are TGTGCCAGCAGCTGGGATAGCGGGGGGTCGTACTTC. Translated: CASSWDSGGSYF.

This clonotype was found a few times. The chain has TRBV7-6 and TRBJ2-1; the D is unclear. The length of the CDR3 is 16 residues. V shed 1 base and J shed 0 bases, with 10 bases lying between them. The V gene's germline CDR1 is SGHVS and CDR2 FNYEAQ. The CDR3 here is CASSLGRTNSYNEQFF. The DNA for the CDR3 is TGTGCCAGCAGCTTAGGGCGAACCAACTCCTACAATGAGCAGTTCTTC.

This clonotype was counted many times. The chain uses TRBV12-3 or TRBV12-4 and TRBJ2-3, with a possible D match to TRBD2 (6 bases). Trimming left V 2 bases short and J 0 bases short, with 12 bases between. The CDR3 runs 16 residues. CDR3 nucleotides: TGTGCCAGCAGTTTATTTGTGGGAGGAAGCACAGATACGCAGTATTTT. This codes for CASSLFVGGSTDTQYF.

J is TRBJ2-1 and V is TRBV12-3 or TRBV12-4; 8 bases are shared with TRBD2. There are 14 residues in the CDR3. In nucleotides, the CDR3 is TGTGTAGCAACGAGTGGAGCGGGAGTGGGTGAGCAGTTCTTC. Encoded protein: CVATSGAGVGEQFF.

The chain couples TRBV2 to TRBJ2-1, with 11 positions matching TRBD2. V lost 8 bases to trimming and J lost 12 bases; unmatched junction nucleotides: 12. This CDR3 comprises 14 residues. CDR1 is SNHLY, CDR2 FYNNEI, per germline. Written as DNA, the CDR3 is TGTGCCAGCTCCCTACTAGCGGGAGAGTGGGGGCAGTTCTTC. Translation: CASSLLAGEWGQFF. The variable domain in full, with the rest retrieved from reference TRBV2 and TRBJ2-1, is EPEVTQTPSHQVTQMGQEVILRCVPISNHLYFYWYRQILGQKVEFLVSFYNNEISEKSEIFDDQFSVERPDGSNFTLKIRSTKLEDSAMYFCASSLLAGEWGQFFGPGTRLTVL.

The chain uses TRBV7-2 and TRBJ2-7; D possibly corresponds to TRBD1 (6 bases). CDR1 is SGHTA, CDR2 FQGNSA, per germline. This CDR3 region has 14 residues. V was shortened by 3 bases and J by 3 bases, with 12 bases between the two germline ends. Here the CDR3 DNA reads TGTGCCAGCAGCTTCTTGGACAGTAACTACGAGCAGTACTTC. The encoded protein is CASSFLDSNYEQYF.

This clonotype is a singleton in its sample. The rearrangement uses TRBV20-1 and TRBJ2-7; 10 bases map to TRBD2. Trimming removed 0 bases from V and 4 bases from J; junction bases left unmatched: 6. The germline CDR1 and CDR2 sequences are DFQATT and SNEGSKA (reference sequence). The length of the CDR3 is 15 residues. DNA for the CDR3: TGCAGTGCTAGAGATTGGCTAGCGGGAGAGTACGAGCAGTACTTC. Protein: CSARDWLAGEYEQYF.

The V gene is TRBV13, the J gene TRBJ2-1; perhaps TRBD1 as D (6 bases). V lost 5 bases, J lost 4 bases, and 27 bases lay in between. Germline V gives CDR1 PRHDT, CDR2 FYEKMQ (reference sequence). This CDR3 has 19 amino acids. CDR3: CASSELGRGRGPGYNEQFF. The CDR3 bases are TGTGCCAGCAGCGAATTGGGCAGGGGAAGGGGACCGGGGTACAATGAGCAGTTCTTC.

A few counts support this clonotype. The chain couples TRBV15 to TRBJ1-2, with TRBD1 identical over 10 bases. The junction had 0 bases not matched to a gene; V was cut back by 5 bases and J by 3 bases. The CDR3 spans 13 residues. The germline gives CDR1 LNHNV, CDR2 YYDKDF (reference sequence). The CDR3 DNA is TGTGCCACCAGCGGACAGGGGGACTATGGCTACACCTTC. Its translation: CATSGQGDYGYTF.

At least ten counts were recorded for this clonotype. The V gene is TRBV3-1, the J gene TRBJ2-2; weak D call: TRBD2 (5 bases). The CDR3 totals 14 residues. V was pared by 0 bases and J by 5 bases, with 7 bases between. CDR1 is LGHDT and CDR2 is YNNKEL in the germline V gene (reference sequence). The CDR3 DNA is TGTGCCAGCAGCCAAGATGGGAGTACCGGGGAGCTGTTTTTT. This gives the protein CASSQDGSTGELFF.

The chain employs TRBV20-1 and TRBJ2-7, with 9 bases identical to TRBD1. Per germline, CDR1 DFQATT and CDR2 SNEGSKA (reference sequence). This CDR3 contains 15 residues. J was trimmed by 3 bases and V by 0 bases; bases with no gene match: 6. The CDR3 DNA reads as TGCAGTGCTAGAGATCCGGGACAGGGAGACTACGAGCAGTACTTC. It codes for CSARDPGQGDYEQYF.